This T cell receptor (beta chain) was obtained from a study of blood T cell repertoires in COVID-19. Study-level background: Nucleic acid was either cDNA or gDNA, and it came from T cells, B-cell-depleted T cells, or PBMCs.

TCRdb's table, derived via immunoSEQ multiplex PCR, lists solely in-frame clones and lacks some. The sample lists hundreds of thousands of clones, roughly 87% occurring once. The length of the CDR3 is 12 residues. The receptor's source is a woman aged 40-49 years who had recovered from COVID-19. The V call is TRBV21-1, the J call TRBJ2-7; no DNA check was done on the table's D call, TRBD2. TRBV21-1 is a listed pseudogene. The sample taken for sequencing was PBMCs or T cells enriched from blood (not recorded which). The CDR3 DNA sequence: TGTGCCAGCATTTCCCCGAGCTACGAGCAGTACTTC. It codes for CASISPSYEQYF.